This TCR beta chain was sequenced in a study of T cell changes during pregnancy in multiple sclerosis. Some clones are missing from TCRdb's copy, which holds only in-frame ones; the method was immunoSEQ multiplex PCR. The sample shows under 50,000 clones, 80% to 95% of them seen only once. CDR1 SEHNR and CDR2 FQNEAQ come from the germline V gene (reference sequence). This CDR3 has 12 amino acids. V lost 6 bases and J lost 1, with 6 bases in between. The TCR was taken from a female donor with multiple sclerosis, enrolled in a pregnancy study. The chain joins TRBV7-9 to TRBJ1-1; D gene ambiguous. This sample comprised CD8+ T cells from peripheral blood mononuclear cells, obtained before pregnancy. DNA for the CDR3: TGTGCCAGCAGTAATCCGAACACTGAAGCTTTCTTT. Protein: CASSNPNTEAFF. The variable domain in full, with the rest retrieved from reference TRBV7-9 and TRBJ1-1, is DTGVSQNPRHKITKRGQNVTFRCDPISEHNRLYWYRQTLGQGPEFLTYFQNEAQLEKSRLLSDRFSAERPKGSFSTLEIQRTEQGDSAMYLCASSNPNTEAFFGQGTRLTVV.